What follows are 7 T cell receptor beta chains derived from one specimen sequenced in a study of T cell repertoires in ileal Crohn's disease. TCRdb's copy holds only in-frame clones and misses some; the assay was immunoSEQ multiplex PCR. The table has approximately 14,000 clones, 70% to 90% seen once. The sample comprised ileal tissue. All receptors come from an adult with Crohn's disease.

V gene TRBV13 combines with J gene TRBJ1-1; 8 bases are shared with TRBD1. Losses at the gene ends were 5 bases for V and 10 bases for J; bases not matched to a gene: 6. CDR3 length: 12 residues. Per germline, CDR1 PRHDT and CDR2 FYEKMQ (reference sequence). CDR3 region: CASSPRQGLAFF. CDR3 DNA: TGTGCCAGCAGCCCCCGACAGGGGCTAGCTTTCTTT.

The rearrangement links TRBV5-1 to TRBJ1-2; 11 bases agree with TRBD1. J gave up 9 bases and V 4 bases, and 11 bases lay outside the gene matches. Germline CDR1 and CDR2: SGHRS and YFSETQ. The CDR3 spans 15 residues. CDR3 loop: CASSLQGGQGDSYTF. The CDR3 DNA sequence: TGCGCCAGCAGCCTGCAGGGGGGACAGGGGGATAGCTACACCTTC.

The chain combines TRBV10-2 with TRBJ1-6; 7 bases are shared with TRBD1. V lost 3 bases and J lost 10; bases outside the gene matches: 9. Looked up from germline, CDR1 is WSHSY and CDR2 is SAAADI. The CDR3 is 15 amino acids. The chain's CDR3 is CASSEGLQGRSPLHF. The CDR3 coding sequence is TGCGCCAGCAGTGAAGGTTTACAGGGGAGGTCACCCCTCCACTTT.

This sequence joins TRBV18 and TRBJ1-3, with a weak D call TRBD1 (5 bases). The CDR3 runs 16 residues. CDR1 KGHSH and CDR2 LQKENI come from the germline V gene. Trimming left V 2 bases short and J 0 bases short, with 11 bases between. CDR3 in DNA: TGTGCCAGCTCACCATTCGAGACAGACTCTGGAAACACCATATATTTT. Protein: CASSPFETDSGNTIYF. Variable domain in full (rest from reference TRBV18 and TRBJ1-3): NAGVMQNPRHLVRRRGQEARLRCSPMKGHSHVYWYRQLPEEGLKFMVYLQKENIIDESGMPKERFSAEFPKEGPSILRIQQVVRGDSAAYFCASSPFETDSGNTIYFGEGSWLTVV.

V usage is TRBV5-6 and J usage is TRBJ2-5; 7 nucleotides line up with TRBD1. Losses at the gene ends were 3 bases for V and 2 bases for J; bases not matched to a gene: 4. This CDR3 comprises 14 residues. Germline CDR1 is SGHDT and CDR2 is YYEEEE. CDR3 DNA: TGTGCCAGCAGCTGGACAGGCACTCAAGAGACCCAGTACTTC. Residues: CASSWTGTQETQYF. The full variable domain, completed using reference TRBV5-6 and TRBJ2-5, is DAGVTQSPTHLIKTRGQQVTLRCSPKSGHDTVSWYQQALGQGPQFIFQYYEEEERQRGNFPDRFSGHQFPNYSSELNVNALLLGDSALYLCASSWTGTQETQYFGPGTRLLVL.

There are a few counts of this clone. V usage is TRBV7-9 and J usage is TRBJ2-1; TRBD2 aligns across 13 bases. Germline loops: CDR1 SEHNR, CDR2 FQNEAQ (reference sequence). The CDR3 covers 16 residues. The V and J ends lost 5 bases and 7 bases, in that order; junction bases with no gene match: 8. Written as DNA, the CDR3 is TGTGCCAGCAGCCCGGGGACTAGCGGGGCTATGAATGAGCAGTTCTTC. This encodes CASSPGTSGAMNEQFF.

CDR3 loop: CASSLRQGYEQYF. The DNA for the CDR3 is TGTGCCAGCAGTTTACGACAGGGCTACGAGCAGTACTTC. The genes are TRBV27 and TRBJ2-7, with TRBD1 identical over 7 bases. CDR3 length: 13 amino acids. Germline loops: CDR1 MNHEY, CDR2 SMNVEV (reference sequence). Trimming took 2 bases from V and 3 from J; bases not matched to a gene: 1.